This T cell receptor beta chain came from a study of shared clonotypes between healthy human individuals. Study-wide results and limits: Donor scarcity curtailed the genetic and exposure-history diversity represented herein. Roughly 5% of naive CD4 clonotypes were shared across a handful of donors. Only blood underwent sampling, and tissue repertoires likely differ.

The assay was immunoSEQ multiplex PCR, and TCRdb's table has in-frame clones only and misses some. Counted here are about 2.3 million clones, around 93% occurring once; the ten biggest clones make up around 0.4%. About this clone itself: As yet, its antigen is unknown.

Naive CD4+ cells were CD45RA-selected; the remaining cells were memory. There are 13 residues in the CDR3. The V end was cut by 0 bases, the J end by 7 bases, with 6 bases between. Germline CDR1 SGHTA, CDR2 FQGTGA. This receptor was taken from a man in his late teens or twenties in good health. Some clones in this sample may be carry-over from other donors' samples. The sequenced sample consisted of naive CD4+ T cells from PBMCs. Documented subset: CD45RA+ positively selected. The chain combines TRBV7-3 with TRBJ2-2, with D maybe TRBD2 (5 bases). This CDR3 reads CASSLTGNGELFF. The CDR3 region has the DNA TGTGCCAGCAGCTTAACCGGGAACGGGGAGCTGTTTTTT.